This entry lists 4 T cell receptor beta chains sequenced from one sample in a study of blood T cell repertoires in COVID-19. This table comes from immunoSEQ multiplex PCR, and its TCRdb copy is limited to in-frame clones, with some not included. Of about 160,000 clones listed, roughly 87% are singletons. Sequencing was carried out using peripheral blood. These receptors came from a woman in her fifties or sixties who had recovered from COVID-19.

J is TRBJ1-1 and V is TRBV6-2 or TRBV6-3; perhaps TRBD1 as D (6 bases). From germline, CDR1 is MNHEY and CDR2 SVGEGT. This CDR3 contains 15 residues. Trimming removed 5 bases from V and 5 bases from J, with 18 bases in between. The CDR3: CASSRPISGVTEAFF. The CDR3 coding sequence is TGTGCCAGCAGTCGGCCTATCTCAGGGGTAACTGAAGCTTTCTTT.

Points on this clone: This same CDR3 is encoded by further DNA sequences in the sample. V usage is TRBV5-1 and J usage is TRBJ2-7; D is possibly TRBD1 (6 bases). The CDR3 is 14 amino acids. Germline CDR1 is SGHRS and CDR2 is YFSETQ. V dropped 0 bases and J dropped 2 bases, with 9 bases sitting between them. The CDR3 nucleotides are TGCGCCAGCAGCTTGGTGGACAGTACCTACGAGCAGTACTTC. It encodes CASSLVDSTYEQYF. Using reference TRBV5-1 and TRBJ2-7 for the parts outside the CDR3, the full variable domain is KAGVTQTPRYLIKTRGQQVTLSCSPISGHRSVSWYQQTPGQGLQFLFEYFSETQRNKGNFPGRFSGRQFSNSRSEMNVSTLELGDSALYLCASSLVDSTYEQYFGPGTRLTVT.

The CDR3 loop reads CATSDLGRRSSYEQYF. The CDR3 DNA reads TGTGCCACCAGTGATTTGGGCAGGAGGAGCTCCTACGAGCAGTACTTC. This chain links TRBV24-1 with TRBJ2-7, with D possibly being TRBD2 (5 bases). The CDR3 extends over 16 amino acids. CDR1 is KGHDR and CDR2 is SFDVKD in the germline V gene. The germline V and J ends were trimmed by 0 bases and 0 bases, with 11 bases remaining between them.

CDR3 sequence: CASSNRDTLNTEAFF. The CDR3 nucleotides read TGTGCCAGCAGCAACCGGGACACGCTGAACACTGAAGCTTTCTTT. J is TRBJ1-1 and V is TRBV4-2; D is possibly TRBD1 (6 bases). The germline CDR1 and CDR2 sequences are LGHNA and YNFKEQ. Trimming took off 5 bases at V and 0 bases at J, with 13 bases between the two ends. The CDR3 sequence is 15 residues long.